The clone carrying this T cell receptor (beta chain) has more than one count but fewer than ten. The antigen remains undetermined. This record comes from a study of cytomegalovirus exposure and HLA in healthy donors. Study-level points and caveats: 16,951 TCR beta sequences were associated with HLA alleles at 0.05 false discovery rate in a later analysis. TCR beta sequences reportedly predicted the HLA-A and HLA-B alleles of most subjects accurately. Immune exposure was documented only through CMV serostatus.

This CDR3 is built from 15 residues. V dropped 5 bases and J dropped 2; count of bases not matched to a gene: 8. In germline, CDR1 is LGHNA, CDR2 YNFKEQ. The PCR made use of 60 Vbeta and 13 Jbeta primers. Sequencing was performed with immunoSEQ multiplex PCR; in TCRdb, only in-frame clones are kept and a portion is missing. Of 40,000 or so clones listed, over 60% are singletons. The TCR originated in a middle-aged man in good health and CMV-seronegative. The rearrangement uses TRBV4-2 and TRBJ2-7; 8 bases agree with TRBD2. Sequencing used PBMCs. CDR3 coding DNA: TGTGCCAGCAGCTATAACCGGGGGGGCGCCTACGAGCAGTACTTC. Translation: CASSYNRGGAYEQYF.